Sequencing of this T cell receptor (beta chain) was carried out in a study of cytomegalovirus exposure and HLA in healthy donors. Findings of the study overall: Rarity marked most TCR sequences, yet some public TCRs occurred in many donors.

Germline-derived CDR1 and CDR2 are SNHLY and FYNNEI. This CDR3 contains 17 residues. V was trimmed by 0 bases and J by 4 bases, leaving 17 bases between them. A remark on this clone: The antigen is undetermined.

It was with 60 Vbeta and 13 Jbeta primers that the PCR ran. TCRdb's copy holds only in-frame clones and misses some; the assay was immunoSEQ multiplex PCR. Of under 150,000 clones in the sample, approximately 70% were seen once. The V gene is TRBV2, the J gene TRBJ2-3; D perhaps matches TRBD2 (6 bases). The sample consisted of PBMCs. This TCR came from a human donor in good health. CDR3 region: CASSEALHGSGADTQYF. CDR3 sequence (DNA): TGTGCCAGCAGTGAAGCGCTTCACGGGAGTGGTGCAGATACGCAGTATTTT.